Listed below are T cell receptor beta chains from one sample, sequenced in a study of beta chain features in type 1 diabetes. Sequencing was performed with immunoSEQ multiplex PCR; in TCRdb, only in-frame clones are kept and a portion is missing. The sample holds about 53,000 clones; 55% to 75% are singletons and the top ten take 0.25% to 0.35%. The sample taken for sequencing was stem cell memory CD4+ T cells from blood. The receptors shown here come from a woman aged 30 to 39 with type 1 diabetes. CDR3s include the opening cysteine and the closing phenylalanine or tryptophan. The order of the fields is V gene, D gene, clone size, J gene, CDR3 DNA, CDR3 protein. A D gene is named only where the DNA matches it firmly. Not every row has a clone size; where given, it reads once, few, many or a size class.

TRBV7-3	TRBD2	NA	TRBJ2-7	TGTGCCAGCAGTCCGGGACTAGGCGCCGGGCAGTACTTC	CASSPGLGAGQYF
TRBV28	TRBD2	few	TRBJ2-7	TGTGCCGCCACTAGCGGGAGAAACGAGCAGTACTTC	CAATSGRNEQYF
TRBV28	TRBD2	NA	TRBJ2-5	TGTGCCAGCAGTTCGGGGGGGGGCGGTAGGGAGACCCAGTACTTC	CASSSGGGGRETQYF
TRBV7-9	TRBD1	NA	TRBJ1-2	TGTGCCAGCAGTTTCCGGGACAGGGTTGATGGCTACACCTTC	CASSFRDRVDGYTF
TRBV18	NA	few	TRBJ1-1	TGTGCCAGCTCACCCCGGGGTCACTCTGAAGCTTTCTTT	CASSPRGHSEAFF
TRBV16	NA	few	TRBJ1-4	TGTGCCAGCAGCCTGAACAGAAATGAAAAACTGTTTTTT	CASSLNRNEKLFF
TRBV5-4	TRBD2	NA	TRBJ2-5	TGTGCCAGCAGCCTTGGGACTAGCGGACAAGAGACCCAGTACTTC	CASSLGTSGQETQYF
TRBV7-2	NA	NA	TRBJ2-7	TGTGCCAGCAGCTTTTACTACGAGCAGTACTTC	CASSFYYEQYF
TRBV11-3	NA	NA	TRBJ2-3	TGTGCCAGCAGCTTTTCGGGTCGGGGAGATACGCAGTATTTT	CASSFSGRGDTQYF
TRBV2	NA	few	TRBJ2-7	TGTGCCAGCAGTGATAATGAACTGAGGGATTACTCCTACGAGCAGTACTTC	CASSDNELRDYSYEQYF
TRBV5-4	TRBD2	NA	TRBJ2-1	TGTGCCAGCAGCTTGGTAGCGGGAGGCTCCAGGGGGCAGTTCTTC	CASSLVAGGSRGQFF
TRBV5-6	NA	NA	TRBJ2-5	TGTGCCAGCAGCTTGACCGGCAGGGTAGAGACCCAGTACTTC	CASSLTGRVETQYF
TRBV6-5	TRBD1	NA	TRBJ2-5	TGTGCCAGCAGTTACGACAGGGGAGCATTGGGGACCCAGTACTTC	CASSYDRGALGTQYF
TRBV5-1	TRBD1	NA	TRBJ2-1	TGCGCCAGCAGCTTGGAAGTTGGGACAGTCAATGAGCAGTTCTTC	CASSLEVGTVNEQFF
TRBV11-2	TRBD2	NA	TRBJ2-5	TGTGCCAGCAGCTTAGATAGCGGGACTCAGACCCAGTACTTC	CASSLDSGTQTQYF
TRBV4-1	NA	once	TRBJ2-1	TGCGCCAGCAGCCAAGCTGCGGGGATTAGAGTTAATGAGCAGTTCTTC	CASSQAAGIRVNEQFF
TRBV5-1	NA	NA	TRBJ2-5	TGCGCCAGCAGCTTGACTACCAACCAAGAGACCCAGTACTTC	CASSLTTNQETQYF
TRBV5-1	NA	NA	TRBJ2-6	TGCGCCAGCAGCCAAACTAGCTCTGGGGCCAACGTCCTGACTTTC	CASSQTSSGANVLTF
TRBV7-9	NA	NA	TRBJ1-1	TGTGCCAGCAGTTCGGCCGGGAGGTATAGTGGGGCTTTCTTT	CASSSAGRYSGAFF
TRBV9	NA	NA	TRBJ1-1	TGTGCCAGCAGCGTATATACCCGGGACGGCGGGAGGGCTTTCTTT	CASSVYTRDGGRAFF
TRBV4-1	TRBD2	few	TRBJ2-3	TGCGCCAGCTCCGTAGGACTAGCAACAGATACGCAGTATTTT	CASSVGLATDTQYF
TRBV25-1	TRBD1	few	TRBJ2-3	TGTGCCAGCAGGGGGACAGGCTGGGAAGTAAATACGCAGTATTTT	CASRGTGWEVNTQYF
TRBV7-2	TRBD1	few	TRBJ1-2	TGTGCCAGCAGCCCCGGACAGGGGTACGGTGGCTACACCTTC	CASSPGQGYGGYTF
TRBV29-1	NA	few	TRBJ2-6	TGCAGCGCACAGGTATTTGCTGGGGCCAACGTCCTGACTTTC	CSAQVFAGANVLTF
TRBV5-1	NA	once	TRBJ1-1	TGCGCCAGCAGCTTAATCGGAGAGAAAACTGAAGCTTTCTTT	CASSLIGEKTEAFF
TRBV29-1	TRBD1	NA	TRBJ1-1	TGCAGCGTGAGAGGGACAGGGTGGGACACTGAAGCTTTCTTT	CSVRGTGWDTEAFF